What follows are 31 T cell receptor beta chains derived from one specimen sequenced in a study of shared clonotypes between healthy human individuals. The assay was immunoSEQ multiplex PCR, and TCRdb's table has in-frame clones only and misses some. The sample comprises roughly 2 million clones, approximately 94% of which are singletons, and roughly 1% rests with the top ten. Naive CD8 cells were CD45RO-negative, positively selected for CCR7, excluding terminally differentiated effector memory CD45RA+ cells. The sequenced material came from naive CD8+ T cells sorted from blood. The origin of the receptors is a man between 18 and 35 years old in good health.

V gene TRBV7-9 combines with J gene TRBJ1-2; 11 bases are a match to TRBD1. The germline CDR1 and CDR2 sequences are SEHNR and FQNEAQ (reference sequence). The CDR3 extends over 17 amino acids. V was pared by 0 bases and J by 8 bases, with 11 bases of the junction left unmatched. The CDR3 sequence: CASSLAGQGEDLWGYTF. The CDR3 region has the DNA TGTGCCAGCAGCTTAGCGGGACAGGGGGAAGATTTATGGGGCTACACCTTC. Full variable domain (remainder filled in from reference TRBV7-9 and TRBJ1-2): DTGVSQNPRHKITKRGQNVTFRCDPISEHNRLYWYRQTLGQGPEFLTYFQNEAQLEKSRLLSDRFSAERPKGSFSTLEIQRTEQGDSAMYLCASSLAGQGEDLWGYTFGSGTRLTVV.

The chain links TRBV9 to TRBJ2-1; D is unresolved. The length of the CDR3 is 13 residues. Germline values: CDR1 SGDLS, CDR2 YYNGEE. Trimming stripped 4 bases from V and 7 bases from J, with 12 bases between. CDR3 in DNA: TGTGCCAGCAGCCCGAATGAGGAAAATGAGCAGTTCTTC. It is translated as CASSPNEENEQFF. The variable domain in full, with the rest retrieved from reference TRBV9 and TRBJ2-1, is DSGVTQTPKHLITATGQRVTLRCSPRSGDLSVYWYQQSLDQGLQFLIQYYNGEERAKGNILERFSAQQFPDLHSELNLSSLELGDSALYFCASSPNEENEQFFGPGTRLTVL.

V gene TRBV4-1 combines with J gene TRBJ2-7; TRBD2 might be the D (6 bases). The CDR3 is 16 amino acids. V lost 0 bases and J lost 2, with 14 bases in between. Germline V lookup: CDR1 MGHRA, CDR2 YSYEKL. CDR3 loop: CASSQDADYETYEQYF. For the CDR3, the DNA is TGCGCCAGCAGCCAAGACGCGGACTATGAAACCTACGAGCAGTACTTC.

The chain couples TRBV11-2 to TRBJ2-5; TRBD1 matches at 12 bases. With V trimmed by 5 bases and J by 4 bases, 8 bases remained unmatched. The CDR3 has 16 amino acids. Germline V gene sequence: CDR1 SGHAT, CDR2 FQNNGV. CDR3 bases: TGTGCCAGCAGCGGGAATGGGGACAGGGGGCGAGAGACCCAGTACTTC. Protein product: CASSGNGDRGRETQYF.

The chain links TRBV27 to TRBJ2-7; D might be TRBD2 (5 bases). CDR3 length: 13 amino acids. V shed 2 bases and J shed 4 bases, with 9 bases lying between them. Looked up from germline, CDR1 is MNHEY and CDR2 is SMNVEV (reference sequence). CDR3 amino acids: CASSLAGKYEQYF. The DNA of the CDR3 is TGTGCCAGCAGTTTAGCGGGTAAATACGAGCAGTACTTC.

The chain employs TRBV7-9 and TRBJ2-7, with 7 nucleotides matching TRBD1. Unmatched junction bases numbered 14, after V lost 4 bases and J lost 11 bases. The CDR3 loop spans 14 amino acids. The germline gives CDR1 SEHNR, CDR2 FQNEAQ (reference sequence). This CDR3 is CASSYRDSPTSKYF. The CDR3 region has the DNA TGTGCCAGCAGCTACCGGGACAGCCCTACGAGCAAGTACTTC. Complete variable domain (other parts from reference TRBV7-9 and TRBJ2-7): DTGVSQNPRHKITKRGQNVTFRCDPISEHNRLYWYRQTLGQGPEFLTYFQNEAQLEKSRLLSDRFSAERPKGSFSTLEIQRTEQGDSAMYLCASSYRDSPTSKYFGPGTRLTVT.

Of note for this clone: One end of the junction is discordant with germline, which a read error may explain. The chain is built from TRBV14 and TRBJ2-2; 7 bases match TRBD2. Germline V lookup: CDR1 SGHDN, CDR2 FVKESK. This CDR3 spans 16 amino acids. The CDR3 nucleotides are TGTGCCAGCAGCCCTTTAACTAGCGTGAACGCCGGGGAGCTGTTTTTT. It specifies CASSPLTSVNAGELFF.

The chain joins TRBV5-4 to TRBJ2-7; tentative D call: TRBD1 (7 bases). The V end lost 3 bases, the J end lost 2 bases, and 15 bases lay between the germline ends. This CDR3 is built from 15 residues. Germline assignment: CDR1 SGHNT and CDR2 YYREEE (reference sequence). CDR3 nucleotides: TGTGCCAGCAGCTCGGGGGACAGACCGACCTACGAGCAGTACTTC. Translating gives CASSSGDRPTYEQYF.

The CDR3 bases are TGTGCCAGCAGCTTAGGACTAGCGGGAGGGGCCGGGGAGCTGTTTTTT. This sequence encodes CASSLGLAGGAGELFF. J is TRBJ2-2 and V is TRBV7-6; TRBD2 matches at 14 bases. This CDR3 is 16 amino acids long. Germline V gives CDR1 SGHVS, CDR2 FNYEAQ. Trimming at V came to 1 base and at J to 6 bases, leaving 1 base not matched to a gene.

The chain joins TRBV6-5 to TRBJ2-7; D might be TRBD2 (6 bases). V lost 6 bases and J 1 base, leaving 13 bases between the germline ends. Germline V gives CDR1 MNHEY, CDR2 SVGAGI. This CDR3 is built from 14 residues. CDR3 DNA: TGTGCCAGCAGCGTTAGTCGGGAGTCCTACGAGCAGTACTTC. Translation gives CASSVSRESYEQYF.

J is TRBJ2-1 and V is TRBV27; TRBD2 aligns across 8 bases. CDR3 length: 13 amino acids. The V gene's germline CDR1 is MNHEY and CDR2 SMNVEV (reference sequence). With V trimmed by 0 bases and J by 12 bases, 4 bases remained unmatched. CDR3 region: CASSLSSGSGQFF. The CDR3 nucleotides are TGTGCCAGCAGTTTATCCAGCGGGAGTGGGCAGTTCTTC.

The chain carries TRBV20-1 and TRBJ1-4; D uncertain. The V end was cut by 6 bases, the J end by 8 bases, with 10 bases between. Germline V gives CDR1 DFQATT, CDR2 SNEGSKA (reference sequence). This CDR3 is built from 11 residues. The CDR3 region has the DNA TGCAGTGCGAGTACTATGGAAAAACTGTTTTTT. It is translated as CSASTMEKLFF.

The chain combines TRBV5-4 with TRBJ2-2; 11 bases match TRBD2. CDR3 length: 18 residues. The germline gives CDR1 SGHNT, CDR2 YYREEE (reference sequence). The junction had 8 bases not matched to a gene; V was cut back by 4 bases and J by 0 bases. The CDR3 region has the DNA TGTGCCAGCAGCCCGTACGGGGGACTAGCGGCGAACACCGGGGAGCTGTTTTTT. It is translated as CASSPYGGLAANTGELFF.

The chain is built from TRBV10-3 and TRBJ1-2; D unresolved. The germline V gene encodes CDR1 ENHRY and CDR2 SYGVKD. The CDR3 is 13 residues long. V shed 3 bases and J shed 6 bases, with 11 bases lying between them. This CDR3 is CAISDPGLDGYTF. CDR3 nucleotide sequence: TGTGCCATCAGTGACCCAGGCTTAGATGGCTACACCTTC.

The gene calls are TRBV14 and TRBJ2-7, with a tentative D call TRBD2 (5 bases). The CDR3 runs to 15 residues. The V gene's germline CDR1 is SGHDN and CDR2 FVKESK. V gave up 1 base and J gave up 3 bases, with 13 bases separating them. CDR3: CASSQGGGFVYEQYF. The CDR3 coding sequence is TGTGCCAGCAGCCAAGGTGGAGGTTTCGTCTACGAGCAGTACTTC. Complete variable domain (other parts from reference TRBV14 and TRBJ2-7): EAGVTQFPSHSVIEKGQTVTLRCDPISGHDNLYWYRRVMGKEIKFLLHFVKESKQDESGMPNNRFLAERTGGTYSTLKVQPAELEDSGVYFCASSQGGGFVYEQYFGPGTRLTVT.

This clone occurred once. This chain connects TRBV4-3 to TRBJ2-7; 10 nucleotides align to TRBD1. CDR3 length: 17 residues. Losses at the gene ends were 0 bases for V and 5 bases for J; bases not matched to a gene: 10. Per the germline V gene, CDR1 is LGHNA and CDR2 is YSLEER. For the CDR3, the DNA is TGCGCCAGCAGCCAAGAGACAGGGGGCTGGGGGAGCGACGAGCAGTACTTC. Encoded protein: CASSQETGGWGSDEQYF.

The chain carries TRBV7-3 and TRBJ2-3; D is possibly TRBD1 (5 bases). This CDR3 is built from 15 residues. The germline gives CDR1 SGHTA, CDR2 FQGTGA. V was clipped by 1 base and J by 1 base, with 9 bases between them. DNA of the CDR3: TGTGCCAGCAGCTTAATAGCACAGGGCACAGATACGCAGTATTTT. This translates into CASSLIAQGTDTQYF.

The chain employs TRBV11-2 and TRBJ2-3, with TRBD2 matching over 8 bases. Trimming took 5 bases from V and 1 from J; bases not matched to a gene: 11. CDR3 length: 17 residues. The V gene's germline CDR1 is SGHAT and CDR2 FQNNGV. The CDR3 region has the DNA TGTGCCAGCAGCGGGTGGAGAGCGGGGGCCCGCACAGATACGCAGTATTTT. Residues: CASSGWRAGARTDTQYF.

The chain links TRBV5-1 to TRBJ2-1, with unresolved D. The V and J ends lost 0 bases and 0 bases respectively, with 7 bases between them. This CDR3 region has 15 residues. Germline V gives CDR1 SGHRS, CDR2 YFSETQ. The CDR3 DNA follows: TGCGCCAGCAGCTTGGATGCTGGCTCCTACAATGAGCAGTTCTTC. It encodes CASSLDAGSYNEQFF.

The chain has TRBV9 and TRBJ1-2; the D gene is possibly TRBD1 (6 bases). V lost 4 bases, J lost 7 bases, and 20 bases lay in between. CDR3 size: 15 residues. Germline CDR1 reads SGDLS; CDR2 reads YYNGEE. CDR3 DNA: TGTGCCAGCAGCCATGCGGTACATACAGGGCTTGGCTACACCTTC. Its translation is CASSHAVHTGLGYTF.

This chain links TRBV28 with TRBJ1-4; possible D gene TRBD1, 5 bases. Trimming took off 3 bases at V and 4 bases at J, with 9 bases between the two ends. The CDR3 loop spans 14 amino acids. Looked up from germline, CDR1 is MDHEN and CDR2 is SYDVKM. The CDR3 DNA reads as TGTGCCAGCAGTTTCAGGGCTTATAATGAAAAACTGTTTTTT. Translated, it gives CASSFRAYNEKLFF.

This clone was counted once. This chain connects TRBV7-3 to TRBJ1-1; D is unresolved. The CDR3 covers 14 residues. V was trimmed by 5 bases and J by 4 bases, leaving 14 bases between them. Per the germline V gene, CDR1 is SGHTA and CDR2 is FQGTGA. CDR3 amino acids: CASSIGSSGTEAFF. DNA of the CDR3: TGTGCCAGCAGCATTGGGTCAAGTGGCACTGAAGCTTTCTTT.

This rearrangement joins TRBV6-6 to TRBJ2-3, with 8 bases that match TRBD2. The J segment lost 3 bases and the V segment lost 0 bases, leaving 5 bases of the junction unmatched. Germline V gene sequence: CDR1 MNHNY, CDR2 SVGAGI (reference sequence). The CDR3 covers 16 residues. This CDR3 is CASSYSSGGQTDTQYF. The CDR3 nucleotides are TGTGCCAGCAGTTACTCGTCGGGGGGGCAAACAGATACGCAGTATTTT.

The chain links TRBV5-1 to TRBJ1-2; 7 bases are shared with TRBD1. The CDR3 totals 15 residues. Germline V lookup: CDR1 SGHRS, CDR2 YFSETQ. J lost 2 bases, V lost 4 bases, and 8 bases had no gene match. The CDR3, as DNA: TGCGCCAGCAGCCTCGGACAGGCCGAGAACTATGGCTACACCTTC. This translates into CASSLGQAENYGYTF.

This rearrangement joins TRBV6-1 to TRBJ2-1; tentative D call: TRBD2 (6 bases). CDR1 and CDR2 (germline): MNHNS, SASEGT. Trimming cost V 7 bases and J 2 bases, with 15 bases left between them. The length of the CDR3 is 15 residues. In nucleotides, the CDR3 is TGTGCCAGCACCGCCTACGGGAGTACCTACAATGAGCAGTTCTTC. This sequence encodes CASTAYGSTYNEQFF.

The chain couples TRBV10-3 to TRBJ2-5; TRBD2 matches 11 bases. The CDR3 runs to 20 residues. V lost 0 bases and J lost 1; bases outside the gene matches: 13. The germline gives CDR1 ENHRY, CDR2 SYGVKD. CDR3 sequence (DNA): TGTGCCATCAGTGAGTCGTATGTCCTAGCGGGAGGCTTTTCCCAAGAGACCCAGTACTTC. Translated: CAISESYVLAGGFSQETQYF.

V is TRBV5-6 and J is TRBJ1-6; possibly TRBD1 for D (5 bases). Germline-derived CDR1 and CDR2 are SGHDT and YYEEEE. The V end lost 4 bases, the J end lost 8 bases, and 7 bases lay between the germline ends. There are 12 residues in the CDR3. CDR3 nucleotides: TGTGCCAGCAGCCGGGGGGATTCACCCCTCCACTTT. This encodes CASSRGDSPLHF.

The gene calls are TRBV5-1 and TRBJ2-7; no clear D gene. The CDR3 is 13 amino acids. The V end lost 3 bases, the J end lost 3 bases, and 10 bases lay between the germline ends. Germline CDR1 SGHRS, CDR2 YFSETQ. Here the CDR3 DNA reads TGCGCCAGCAGCTCCTCGATCGACTACGAGCAGTACTTC. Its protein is CASSSSIDYEQYF.

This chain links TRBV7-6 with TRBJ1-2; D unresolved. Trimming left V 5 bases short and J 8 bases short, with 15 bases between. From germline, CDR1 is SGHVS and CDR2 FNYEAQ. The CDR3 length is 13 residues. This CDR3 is CASSPIGDQGYTF. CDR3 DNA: TGTGCCAGCAGCCCAATTGGGGATCAAGGCTACACCTTC.

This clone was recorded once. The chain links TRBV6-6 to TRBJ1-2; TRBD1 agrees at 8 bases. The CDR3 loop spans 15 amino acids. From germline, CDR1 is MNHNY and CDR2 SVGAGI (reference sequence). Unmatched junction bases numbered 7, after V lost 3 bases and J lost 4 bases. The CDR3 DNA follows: TGTGCCAGCAGTTATTCTGGACAGGGTGTCTATGGCTACACCTTC. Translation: CASSYSGQGVYGYTF.

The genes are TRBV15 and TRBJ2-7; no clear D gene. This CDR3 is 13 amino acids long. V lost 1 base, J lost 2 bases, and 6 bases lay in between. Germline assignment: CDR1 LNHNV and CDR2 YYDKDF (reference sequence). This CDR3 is CATSRGNAYEQYF. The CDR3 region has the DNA TGTGCCACCAGCAGAGGGAATGCCTACGAGCAGTACTTC.